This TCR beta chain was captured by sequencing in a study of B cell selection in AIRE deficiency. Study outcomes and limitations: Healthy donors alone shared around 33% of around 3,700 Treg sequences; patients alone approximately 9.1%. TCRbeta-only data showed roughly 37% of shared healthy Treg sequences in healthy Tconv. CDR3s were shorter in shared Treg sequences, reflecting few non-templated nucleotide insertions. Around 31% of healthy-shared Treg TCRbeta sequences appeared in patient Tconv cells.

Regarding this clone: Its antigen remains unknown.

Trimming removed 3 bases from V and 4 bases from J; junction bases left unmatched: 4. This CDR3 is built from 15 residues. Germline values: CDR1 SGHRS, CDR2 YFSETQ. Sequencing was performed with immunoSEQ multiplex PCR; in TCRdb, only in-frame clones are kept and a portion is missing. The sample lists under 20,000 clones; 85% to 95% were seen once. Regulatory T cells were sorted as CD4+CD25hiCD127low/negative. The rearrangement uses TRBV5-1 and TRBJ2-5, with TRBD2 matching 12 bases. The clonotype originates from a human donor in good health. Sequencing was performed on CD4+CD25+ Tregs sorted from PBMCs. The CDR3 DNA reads TGCGCCAGCAGCTCCCTAGCGGGAGGGATAGAGACCCAGTACTTC. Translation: CASSSLAGGIETQYF. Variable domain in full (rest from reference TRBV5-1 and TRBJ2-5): KAGVTQTPRYLIKTRGQQVTLSCSPISGHRSVSWYQQTPGQGLQFLFEYFSETQRNKGNFPGRFSGRQFSNSRSEMNVSTLELGDSALYLCASSSLAGGIETQYFGPGTRLLVL.